Listed below are T cell receptor beta chains from one sample, sequenced in a study of T-cell memory formation after mild COVID-19. From the 5' RACE reads, TCRdb called clonotypes with MiXCR, one entry per CDR3 protein. The sample has 110,000 to 150,000 distinct CDR3 sequences; around 27% are singletons. Sequencing was carried out using PBMCs or a T cell subset sorted from them (not recorded which). The receptors were sampled from an adult woman who had mild COVID-19 (a few samples of this study predate the infection). Cell type and time point are not known. The CDR3 runs from the conserved cysteine through the conserved F or W. A D gene is named only where the DNA matches it firmly. Where a row states a size, it is once, few, many or the class of an expanded clone; other rows omit it.

>few|.|TRBJ2-7|TRBV12-3/TRBV12-4
TGTGCCAGCAGCCCGCCCGGCGTGGTCGAGCAGTACTTC
CASSPPGVVEQYF
>.|TRBD1|TRBJ2-2|TRBV29-1
TGCAGCGTGGCCGGGACAGGGGGCACCGGGGAGCTGTTTTTT
CSVAGTGGTGELFF
>.|.|TRBJ1-5|TRBV27
TGTGCCACCCCCTTGCAGCCCCAGCATTTT
CATPLQPQHF
>.|.|TRBJ2-2|TRBV12-3/TRBV12-4
TGTGCCAGCAGTTCCAACTTCGGGGCGAACACCGGGGAGCTGTTTTTT
CASSSNFGANTGELFF
>.|TRBD2|TRBJ2-1|TRBV6-5
TGTGCCAGCAGTTACGTTAGCGGGGGGGACAATGAGCAGTTCTTC
CASSYVSGGDNEQFF
>few|TRBD2|TRBJ2-7|TRBV20-1
TGCAGTGCTAGGCACAAAGCGGGGGACTACGAGCAGTACTTC
CSARHKAGDYEQYF
>once|.|TRBJ2-7|TRBV19
TGTGCCAGCGGCTACGGGACCGCCTACGAGCAGTACTTC
CASGYGTAYEQYF
>few|.|TRBJ2-7|TRBV6-6
TGTGCCAGCAGCCTAGACAGCCCCGAGCAGTACTTC
CASSLDSPEQYF
>.|TRBD2|TRBJ2-1|TRBV6-1
TGTGCCAGCAGTGAGGATAGCGGGGGGCCGTACAATGAGCAGTTCTTC
CASSEDSGGPYNEQFF
>few|.|TRBJ1-3|TRBV15
TGTGCCACCAGCTCGACAGCCCCGCCTGGAAACACCATATATTTT
CATSSTAPPGNTIYF
>.|.|TRBJ1-1|TRBV19
TGTGCCAGTAGTATAGCTGGGATAGCTTTCTTT
CASSIAGIAFF
>few|.|TRBJ2-2|TRBV7-6
TGTGCCAGCAGCCCAGGGCGATCCAGGGGAGGCACCGGGGAGCTGTTTTTT
CASSPGRSRGGTGELFF
>.|TRBD2|TRBJ2-7|TRBV19
TGTGCCAGTAGTATCACTAGCGGGGGTAACATCGAGCAGTACTTC
CASSITSGGNIEQYF
>.|TRBD1|TRBJ2-7|TRBV12-3/TRBV12-4
TGTGCCAGCCGCAGGGGGAGCTCCATTGGCGAGCAGTACTTC
CASRRGSSIGEQYF
>few|TRBD2|TRBJ2-5|TRBV7-9
TGTGCCAGCAGCCCCAGCGGGGGATGGGAGACCCAGTACTTC
CASSPSGGWETQYF
>few|TRBD2|TRBJ2-1|TRBV4-1
TGCGCCAGCAGCCAAGTTAGCGGGGCCTCCTACAATGAGCAGTTCTTC
CASSQVSGASYNEQFF
>.|TRBD1|TRBJ1-4|TRBV19
TGTGCCAGTAGTATCAGGGGGAATAATGAAAAACTGTTTTTT
CASSIRGNNEKLFF
>.|TRBD1|TRBJ2-3|TRBV7-9
TGTGCCAGCAGCCTCCGGGACAGGGGGCTGATTAAGGCAGATACGCAGTATTTT
CASSLRDRGLIKADTQYF
>few|.|TRBJ2-7|TRBV5-6
TGTGCCAGCAGCTCGATGGACAACCCCTACGAGCAGTACTTC
CASSSMDNPYEQYF
>.|TRBD1|TRBJ1-1|TRBV20-1
TGCAGTGCTAGAAACAGGGGGCTCGGGACTGAAGCTTTCTTT
CSARNRGLGTEAFF
>many|TRBD1|TRBJ2-7|TRBV5-1
TGCGCCAGCAGCTTCTCCGGGACAGGGGGTTCCTACGAGCAGTACTTC
CASSFSGTGGSYEQYF
>.|.|TRBJ1-2|TRBV21-1
TGTGCCAGCAGCAAGGGGGCAGGGCCGTACGGCTACACCTTC
CASSKGAGPYGYTF
>.|.|TRBJ1-1|TRBV6-5
TGTGCCAGCAGTTACGGAACAGGGAGTCCTGAAGCTTTCTTT
CASSYGTGSPEAFF
>few|TRBD1|TRBJ2-7|TRBV6-5
TGTGCCAGCAGTTACGCCTCAGGGGGCCTTAAGGGCTACGAGCAGTACTTC
CASSYASGGLKGYEQYF
>few|TRBD2|TRBJ2-1|TRBV9
TGTGCCAGCAGCCCCTCTAGCGGGAGGGCCCGAAATGAGCAGTTCTTC
CASSPSSGRARNEQFF
>few|TRBD2|TRBJ2-7|TRBV3-1
TGTGCCAGCAGCCAAGATTGGGGGGGATACTCCTACGAGCAGTACTTC
CASSQDWGGYSYEQYF
>few|.|TRBJ1-5|TRBV19
TGTGCCAGTAGTATAGACCTGGACAGTAACAATCAGCCCCAGCATTTT
CASSIDLDSNNQPQHF
>few|.|TRBJ2-1|TRBV27
TGTGCCAGCAGTTCGAGACTAGGCTCCAACAATGAGCAGTTCTTC
CASSSRLGSNNEQFF
>few|.|TRBJ2-3|TRBV15
TGTGCCACCAGCATTTTTAAGGAGGCGGGGAGGACAGATACGCAGTATTTT
CATSIFKEAGRTDTQYF
>few|.|TRBJ1-3|TRBV20-1
TGCAGTGCTAAGGGTTTGACCGGAAACACCATATATTTT
CSAKGLTGNTIYF
>.|.|TRBJ2-7|TRBV4-1
TGCGCCAGCAGCCAAGAACCCGGGATCCTTTCCTACGAGCAGTACTTC
CASSQEPGILSYEQYF
>few|TRBD1|TRBJ2-7|TRBV5-1
TGCGCCAGCAGCTCCCCCGGGACAGGGGCTCCTACCTACGAGCAGTACTTC
CASSSPGTGAPTYEQYF
>.|.|TRBJ1-2|TRBV7-8
TGTGCCAGCGCCGAGACCCGGAGTGGTTACGATGGCTACACCTTC
CASAETRSGYDGYTF
>.|.|TRBJ2-5|TRBV15
TGTGCCACCAGCAGAGGAGTGGCGGAGACCCAGTACTTC
CATSRGVAETQYF
>few|.|TRBJ2-6|TRBV9
TGTGCCAGCAGCGTAGAAAGCTCTGGGGCCAACGTCCTGACTTTC
CASSVESSGANVLTF
>few|TRBD1|TRBJ2-7|TRBV7-9
TGTGCCAGCAGCACGTCCTGGACAGGCAGAATCTACGAGCAGTACTTC
CASSTSWTGRIYEQYF
>few|TRBD2|TRBJ2-3|TRBV9
TGTGCCAGCAGCGAGCGGGGACTAGCGCCAGATACGCAGTATTTT
CASSERGLAPDTQYF
>.|TRBD2|TRBJ2-7|TRBV27
TGTGCCAGCAGTTTAACGGGGGGACTAGCCGAGCAGTACTTC
CASSLTGGLAEQYF
>.|.|TRBJ2-1|TRBV20-1
TGCAGTGCTAGAGGACCCAGCGGAACAGGCAATGAGCAGTTCTTC
CSARGPSGTGNEQFF
>few|.|TRBJ1-1|TRBV12-3/TRBV12-4
TGTGCCAGCAGTTTAGCAGGGGCCCTCTTCAACACTGAAGCTTTCTTT
CASSLAGALFNTEAFF
>few|TRBD1|TRBJ2-2|TRBV12-3/TRBV12-4
TGTGCCAGCAGTGCGGACAGGGGGTTTACCGGGGAGCTGTTTTTT
CASSADRGFTGELFF
>few|.|TRBJ2-1|TRBV29-1
TGCAGCGTTGAAGGTATGCTAGGTGACTCCTACAATGAGCAGTTCTTC
CSVEGMLGDSYNEQFF
>.|.|TRBJ1-2|TRBV20-1
TGCAGTGCTAGAAGGGGGGATTACTATGGCTACACCTTC
CSARRGDYYGYTF
>.|.|TRBJ1-1|TRBV7-9
TGTGCCAGCAGCTTAGCGGCGGGCCAAAACACTGAAGCTTTCTTT
CASSLAAGQNTEAFF
>few|.|TRBJ1-5|TRBV6-2/TRBV6-3
TGTGCCAGCCGGTCAGGGTGGGGGAATCAGCCCCAGCATTTT
CASRSGWGNQPQHF
>.|.|TRBJ2-7|TRBV15
TGTGCCACCAGCAGAGTGGTACAGTTTGAAGGGCAGTACTTC
CATSRVVQFEGQYF
>.|TRBD2|TRBJ2-1|TRBV7-9
TGTGCCAGCAGCCCTAGGGGTCGGGGGGGCTTGGATGAGCAGTTCTTC
CASSPRGRGGLDEQFF
>.|.|TRBJ2-3|TRBV24-1
TGTGCCACCAGTGTCCCCAGGGATTCCGCGGATACGCAGTATTTT
CATSVPRDSADTQYF
>.|TRBD2|TRBJ2-1|TRBV5-4
TGTGCCAGCAGCTTCGGACTAGCGGGATTCGCTGAGCAGTTCTTC
CASSFGLAGFAEQFF
>.|.|TRBJ1-2|TRBV21-1
TGTGCCAGCAGTTCAGTGGGGCATTCGGAAGGCTACACCTTC
CASSSVGHSEGYTF
>.|TRBD1|TRBJ2-2|TRBV20-1
TGCAGTGCAACCGACAGGGGAGCGAACACCGGGGAGCTGTTTTTT
CSATDRGANTGELFF
>.|TRBD1|TRBJ2-2|TRBV7-2
TGTGCCAGCAGCTCGTCGGGACAGCTAAACACCGGGGAGCTGTTTTTT
CASSSSGQLNTGELFF